Each of the 2 T cell receptor beta chains below was sequenced from the same sample in a study of blood T cell repertoires in COVID-19. Profiling relied on immunoSEQ multiplex PCR, and the TCRdb table lists in-frame clones only, not all of them. The sample carries 100,000 or so clones, roughly 80% recorded once. Specimen: peripheral blood. These receptors were obtained from a woman in her sixties or seventies with acute or convalescent COVID-19.

The V and J genes are TRBV7-2 and TRBJ2-3; 7 nucleotides agree with TRBD1. The ends lost 4 bases at V and 2 bases at J; junction bases unmatched: 6. Germline lookup yields CDR1 SGHTA and CDR2 FQGNSA. The CDR3 has 15 amino acids. CDR3 region: CASSSYRGHTDTQYF. In DNA, the CDR3 is TGTGCCAGCAGCTCCTACAGGGGACACACAGATACGCAGTATTTT.

This sequence joins TRBV29-1 and TRBJ2-1; TRBD2 is a possible D gene (5 bases). Germline V gene sequence: CDR1 SQVTM, CDR2 ANQGSEA. Trimming left V 7 bases short and J 6 bases short, with 10 bases between. The CDR3 runs 11 residues. The CDR3 coding sequence is TGCAGCGCCGGGGATGGCAATGAGCAGTTCTTC. Protein sequence: CSAGDGNEQFF.